This is a list of T cell receptor beta chains from one sample in a study of T cell repertoires in cytomegalovirus infection. One entry per CDR3 protein, called by TCRdb with MiXCR from the reads. This table holds around 550,000 distinct CDR3 sequences, less than 30% found once. Specimen: PBMCs. The receptors were gathered from a human donor in good health (CMV status not recorded). Some clones in this sample may be carry-over from other donors' samples. Each CDR3 is given without its conserved first and last residue.

j_call v_call cdr3_aa
TRBJ1-3 TRBV11-2 ASSFQGRSSSGNTIY
TRBJ2-3 TRBV5-1 ASSVAPGLAGGTDTQY
TRBJ2-5 TRBV7-2 ASSFSWETQY
TRBJ1-2 TRBV6-1 ASSLTIHGGRGYT
TRBJ1-5 TRBV12-3/TRBV12-4 ASSFGIRRQH
TRBJ2-3 TRBV7-2 ASSFTERGQY
TRBJ2-1 TRBV24-1 ATSDIAGDNEQF
TRBJ2-1 TRBV19 ASSTLRGLAGGQGDEQF
TRBJ2-1 TRBV6-2/TRBV6-3 ASSQDGPRQF
TRBJ2-3 TRBV7-9 ASSYRLASSTDTQY
TRBJ1-5 TRBV7-9 ASSIEWGTDSNQPQH
TRBJ1-1 TRBV11-1 ASSPGRRTENTEAF
TRBJ2-1 TRBV7-8 ASSRKRGTLSKGNEQF
TRBJ1-4 TRBV6-2/TRBV6-3 ASSPGRKLF
TRBJ2-5 TRBV6-6 ASSYVTDLQETQY
TRBJ2-1 TRBV10-3 AISERAPSRTNEQF
TRBJ1-6 TRBV28 ASYGRDRTISSNSPLH
TRBJ2-1 TRBV5-4 ASSNWADNEQF